This TCR beta chain was recorded in a study of T cell responses to AZD1222 COVID-19 vaccine listed by TCRdb under 2021. Looking at the study overall: A total of approximately 250 trial participants underwent TCR sequencing, of whom 207 had received two doses of AZD1222 and 26 had received two doses of the MenACWY control vaccine. Trial participants were enrolled into age subgroups of 18-55, 56-69 and 70-plus years, which contained around 140, 26 and 57 TCR-sequenced participants, respectively. Study-wide findings and limitations: A significant rise in spike-specific TCR breadth and depth was observed after two AZD1222 doses relative to day 0 and relative to MenACWY recipients. Conclusions about previously exposed vaccinees are limited because only six or seven AZD1222 recipients were SARS-CoV-2 seropositive at baseline. Participants were mostly white British, with more females than males. The authors suggested clonal diversity may have been underestimated. The vaccine-associated CD4 TCRs covered the entire spike protein, and the dominant responses fell in regions 160-218 and 743-854. Because no day 14 peak-response samples were available, repertoires were characterized only after the peak T cell response. Epitopes outside the regions mutated in the B.1.351 and B.1.1.7 variants were reportedly recognized by nearly half of the unique spike-specific TCRs. The 56-69-year group was small, and its depth increase did not reach significance, likely because of low power.

Interpreted using the paper, the time point label stands for: baseline before first vaccination. In the paper's terms, the treatment or condition label means: meningococcal conjugate vaccine given as trial control. Vaccinee samples came from UK trials COV001 and COV002, including a single-blind randomized controlled phase 2/3 trial of AZD1222 (ChAdOx1 nCoV-19) in healthy adults. For TCRbeta chain sequencing, PBMC samples from trial participants were taken at day 0 and at day 28 after the second dose. Reading the germline V gene gives CDR1 KGHDR and CDR2 SFDVKD. The CDR3 numbers 16 residues from cysteine through phenylalanine. The retained sequence is limited to the CDR3, 48 bases, with the frame set at the first base. V trim: 6 bases; J trim: 7 bases; unmatched bases: 10. The CDR3 regions of human TCRbeta chains were analyzed by immunosequencing. From the authors' description of their analysis: Repertoire TCRs were matched against a reference library of SARS-CoV-2-specific TCRs generated with the MIRA antigen-specificity platform. Breadth was defined as the fraction of unique TCRs that were SARS-CoV-2-associated. Depth was defined as the fraction of total T cells that were SARS-CoV-2-associated. Each spike-specific TCR was assigned to its reactive spike region and to a CD4 or CD8 class using the MIRA data. Log10-transformed breadth and depth values were compared by one-way ANOVA with Sidak's multiple comparisons tests. TCRdb's version of the immuneACCESS table is confined to in-frame rearrangements and falls short of the full clone set. An unresolved V gene accounts for under half of the shortfall where checked; the remainder is of unknown origin. V, J and clone size are those of that table, while D and trimming were read from the DNA. The sample records over 65,000 clones, 92% of which are singletons. 5.5% to 9% of the sample is taken by the ten largest.

Remarks on this clone: Its target antigen remains unknown. The input lacks base qualities; no much larger clone sits a single base away.

This TCR came from an adult in good health. This material consisted of peripheral blood, taken on day 0 of MenACWY control vaccination. The receptor chain draws on TRBV24-1 and TRBJ2-1, with 11 bases aligning to TRBD2. The CDR3 has the sequence CATSPSGTSGLNEQFF. The nucleotide sequence is given as TGTGCCACCAGTCCGAGCGGGACTAGCGGTTTAAATGAGCAGTTCTTC.